This is a list of T cell receptor beta chains from one sample in a study of shared clonotypes between healthy human individuals. Sequencing was performed with immunoSEQ multiplex PCR; in TCRdb, only in-frame clones are kept and a portion is missing. The sample consists of approximately 1.5 million clones, 95% to 99% of them appearing once. The sequenced sample was naive CD4+ T cells sorted from blood. The source is a man aged 25 to 40 in good health. The CDR3 runs from the conserved cysteine through the conserved F or W. D genes are given only for firm matches. Size is omitted from some rows. Given values are once, few, many or a class for expanded clones.

TRBV5-4	TRBJ2-7	-	TRBD1	TGTGCCAGCAGCACGGGACAGGGAAGGGGCGAGCAGTACTTC	CASSTGQGRGEQYF
TRBV7-6	TRBJ2-5	-	TRBD2	TGTGCCAGCAGCTTAGCAGCTTCGGCGGGAGGTGTGGAGACCCAGTACTTC	CASSLAASAGGVETQYF
TRBV28	TRBJ2-6	-	-	TGTGCCAGCAGTTTTTACGGGCCGCAAGCCTCCTCTGGGGCCAACGTCCTGACTTTC	CASSFYGPQASSGANVLTF
TRBV28	TRBJ1-1	-	-	TGTGCCAGCAGTTTATGGAAGAACACTGAAGCTTTCTTT	CASSLWKNTEAFF
TRBV2	TRBJ2-7	-	-	TGTGCCAGCAGCCCCCCCTTACGACTAGTTTTCTACGAGCAGTACTTC	CASSPPLRLVFYEQYF
TRBV6-4	TRBJ2-1	-	-	TGTGCCAGCACCGAAAGCGGCCAGCGGGCTCTTAACGATGAGCAGTTCTTC	CASTESGQRALNDEQFF
TRBV29-1	TRBJ2-7	-	-	TGCAGCGTTCAAGAGGGGCCCTACGAGCAGTACTTC	CSVQEGPYEQYF
TRBV5-1	TRBJ2-3	once	-	TGCGCCAGCAGCGTCGTGGGAAGCACAGATACGCAGTATTTT	CASSVVGSTDTQYF
TRBV21-1	TRBJ2-3	-	-	TGTGCCACCCACCCTGGGGAACCAAATCACACGGACAGGAGCACAGATACGCAGTATTTT	CATHPGEPNHTDRSTDTQYF
TRBV9	TRBJ2-1	-	TRBD2	TGTGCCAGCAGCGAAAGCGGGAGCGGTGTGTACAATGAGCAGTTCTTC	CASSESGSGVYNEQFF
TRBV9	TRBJ2-7	once	-	TGTGCCAGCAGCGTAGGGTGGCAGGGAAAGCTCGAGCAGTACTTC	CASSVGWQGKLEQYF
TRBV5-1	TRBJ1-1	-	-	TGCGCCAGCAATCCTGGAGTGGCGCGCGGACACGAATGGACTGAAGCTTTCTTT	CASNPGVARGHEWTEAFF
TRBV7-9	TRBJ2-7	-	-	TGTGCCAGCAGCTTAGATATAAACGAGCAGTACTTC	CASSLDINEQYF
TRBV4-1	TRBJ2-7	-	TRBD1	TGCGCCAGCAGCCAAGATTACAGGGGGGCAGGGCGCGACGAGCAGTACTTC	CASSQDYRGAGRDEQYF